This T cell receptor beta chain is drawn from a study of tumor and adjacent non-tumor tissue in lung cancer. Background on the study: There were around eleven adenocarcinoma, a couple of squamous cell carcinoma and 1 small cell lung cancer cases. Samples averaged about 3.8 million productive TCRbeta reads each. Study conclusions and caveats: Top 100 clones took a larger repertoire share in normal lung. Tumor tissue had significantly higher TCR diversity than normal lung.

The count of this clonotype is one. What it binds is unknown. A read error may produce the germline difference seen at one junction end. A modified ARM-PCR protocol with three rounds of nested PCR amplified TCRbeta. TCRdb re-derived calls from the multiplex PCR reads in MiXCR, one entry per CDR3 protein. This table holds roughly 69,000 distinct CDR3 sequences, around 76% found once. No cell sorting was done before RNA was extracted from the tissue. Distant lung tissue was collected more than 3 cm away from the tumor edge. The receptor was isolated from a man aged 60 to 75 with non-small cell lung cancer. Sequenced sample: distant non-tumor lung tissue.

In nucleotides, the CDR3 is TGTGCCTGCAGCTCGCCTTCAGGGGCGCTAAATGTAAGAACCTACAATGAGCAGTTCTTC. This encodes CACSSPSGALNVRTYNEQFF. J is TRBJ2-1 and V is TRBV5-6; D perhaps matches TRBD1 (6 bases). This CDR3 region has 20 residues. Per the germline V gene, CDR1 is SGHDT and CDR2 is YYEEEE.